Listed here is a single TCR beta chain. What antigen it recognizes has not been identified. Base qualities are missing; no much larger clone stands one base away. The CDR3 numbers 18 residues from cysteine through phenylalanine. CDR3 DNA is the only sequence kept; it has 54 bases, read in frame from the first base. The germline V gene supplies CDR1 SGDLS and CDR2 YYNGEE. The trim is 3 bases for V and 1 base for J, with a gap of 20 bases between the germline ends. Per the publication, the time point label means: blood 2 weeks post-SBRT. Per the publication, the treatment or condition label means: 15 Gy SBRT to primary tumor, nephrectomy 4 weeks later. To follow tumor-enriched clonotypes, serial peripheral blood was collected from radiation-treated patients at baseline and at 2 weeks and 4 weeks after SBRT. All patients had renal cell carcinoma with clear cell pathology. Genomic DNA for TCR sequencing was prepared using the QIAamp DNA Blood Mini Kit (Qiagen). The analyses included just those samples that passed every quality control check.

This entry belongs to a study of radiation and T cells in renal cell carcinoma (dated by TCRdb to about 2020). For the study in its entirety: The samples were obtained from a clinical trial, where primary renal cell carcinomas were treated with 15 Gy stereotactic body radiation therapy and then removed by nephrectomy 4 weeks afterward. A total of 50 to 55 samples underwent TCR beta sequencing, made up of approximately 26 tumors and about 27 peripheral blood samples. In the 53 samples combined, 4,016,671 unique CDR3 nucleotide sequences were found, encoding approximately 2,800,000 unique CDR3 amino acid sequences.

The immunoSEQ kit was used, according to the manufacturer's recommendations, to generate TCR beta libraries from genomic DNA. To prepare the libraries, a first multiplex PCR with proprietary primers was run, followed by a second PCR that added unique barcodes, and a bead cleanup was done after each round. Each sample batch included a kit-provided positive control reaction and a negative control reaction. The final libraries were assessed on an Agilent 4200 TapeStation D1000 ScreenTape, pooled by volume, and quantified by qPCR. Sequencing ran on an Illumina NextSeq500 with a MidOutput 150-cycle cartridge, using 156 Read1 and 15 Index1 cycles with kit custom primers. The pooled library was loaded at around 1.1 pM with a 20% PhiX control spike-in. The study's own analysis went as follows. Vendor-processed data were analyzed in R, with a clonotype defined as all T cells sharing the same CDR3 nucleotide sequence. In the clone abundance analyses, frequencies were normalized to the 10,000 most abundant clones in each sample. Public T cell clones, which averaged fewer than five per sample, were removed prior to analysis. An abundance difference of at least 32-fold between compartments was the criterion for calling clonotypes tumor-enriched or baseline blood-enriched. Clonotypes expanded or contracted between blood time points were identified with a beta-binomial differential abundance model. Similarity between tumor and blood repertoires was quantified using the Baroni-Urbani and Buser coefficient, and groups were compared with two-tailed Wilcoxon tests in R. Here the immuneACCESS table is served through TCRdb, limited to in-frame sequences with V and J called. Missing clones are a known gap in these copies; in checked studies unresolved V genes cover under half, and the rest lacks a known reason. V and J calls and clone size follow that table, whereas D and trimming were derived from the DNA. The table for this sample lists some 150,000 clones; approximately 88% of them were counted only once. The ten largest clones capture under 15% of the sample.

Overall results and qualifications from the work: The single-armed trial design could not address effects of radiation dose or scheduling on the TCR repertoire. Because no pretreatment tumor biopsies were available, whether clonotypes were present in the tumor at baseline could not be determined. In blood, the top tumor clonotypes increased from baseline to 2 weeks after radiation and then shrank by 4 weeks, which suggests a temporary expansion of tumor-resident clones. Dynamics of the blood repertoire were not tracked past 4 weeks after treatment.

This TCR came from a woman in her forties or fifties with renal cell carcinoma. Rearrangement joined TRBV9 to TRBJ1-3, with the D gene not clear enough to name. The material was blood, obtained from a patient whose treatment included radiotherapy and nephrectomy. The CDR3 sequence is CASSADLLGPFSGNTIYF. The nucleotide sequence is TGTGCCAGCAGCGCCGACCTGCTGGGCCCCTTTTCTGGAAACACCATATATTTT.